A single sample gave rise to the 8 T cell receptor beta chains below, sequenced in a study of T cell changes during pregnancy in multiple sclerosis. The assay was immunoSEQ multiplex PCR, and TCRdb's table has in-frame clones only and misses some. This table holds 55,000 to 70,000 clones, approximately 91% found once. This specimen was CD4+ T cells from peripheral blood mononuclear cells, taken in the third trimester of pregnancy. The source is a female donor with multiple sclerosis, enrolled in a pregnancy study.

This CDR3 reads CAWSYDPLGQGNQPQHF. The CDR3 nucleotides read TGTGCCTGGAGTTACGACCCACTCGGACAGGGCAATCAGCCCCAGCATTTT. V usage is TRBV30 and J usage is TRBJ1-5, with TRBD1 identical over 7 bases. Unmatched junction bases numbered 12, after V lost 2 bases and J lost 2 bases. The CDR3 sequence is 17 residues long. Germline CDR1 and CDR2: GTSNPN and SVGIG (reference sequence).

This chain links TRBV19 with TRBJ1-2, with D perhaps TRBD1 (6 bases). Trimming removed 7 bases from V and 5 bases from J, with 8 bases in between. CDR3 length equals 11 residues. Germline V gives CDR1 LNHDA, CDR2 SQIVND (reference sequence). Here the CDR3 reads CASTRGYGYTF. In DNA, the CDR3 is TGTGCCAGTACCAGGGGTTATGGCTACACCTTC.

The V call is TRBV5-1, the J call TRBJ1-1; D is perhaps TRBD1 (6 bases). The ends were cut back, 0 bases at V and 1 base at J, with 10 bases in the middle. The CDR3 sequence is 15 residues long. The germline gives CDR1 SGHRS, CDR2 YFSETQ. CDR3 coding DNA: TGCGCCAGCAGCTTGGGTCCGGGACAGAACACTGAAGCTTTCTTT. Encoded protein: CASSLGPGQNTEAFF. The full variable domain, its missing parts supplied by reference TRBV5-1 and TRBJ1-1, is KAGVTQTPRYLIKTRGQQVTLSCSPISGHRSVSWYQQTPGQGLQFLFEYFSETQRNKGNFPGRFSGRQFSNSRSEMNVSTLELGDSALYLCASSLGPGQNTEAFFGQGTRLTVV.

The chain joins TRBV28 to TRBJ2-1; the match to TRBD2 covers 8 bases. Germline CDR1 is MDHEN and CDR2 is SYDVKM. Trimming took 7 bases from V and 3 from J; bases not matched to a gene: 8. CDR3 length: 15 amino acids. The CDR3 DNA reads TGTGCCAGCACGGGGGGGCGGGAGGACTACAATGAGCAGTTCTTC. Translation: CASTGGREDYNEQFF.

This chain connects TRBV5-8 to TRBJ2-7; TRBD2 matches at 13 bases. This CDR3 has 15 amino acids. Germline values: CDR1 SGHTS, CDR2 YDEGEE. The junction had 2 bases not matched to a gene; V was cut back by 0 bases and J by 5 bases. CDR3 sequence reads: CASSLGTSGSDEQYF. The CDR3 coding sequence is TGTGCCAGCAGCTTGGGGACTAGCGGGAGCGACGAGCAGTACTTC.

The chain links TRBV6-5 to TRBJ2-5; a possible D gene is TRBD2 (6 bases). CDR3 size: 12 residues. Trimming removed 6 bases at V and 5 bases at J, with 10 bases between. CDR1 MNHEY and CDR2 SVGAGI come from the germline V gene. CDR3 DNA sequence: TGTGCCAGCAGCCGTGGGGGGGAGACCCAGTACTTC. This encodes CASSRGGETQYF.

V gene TRBV6-1 combines with J gene TRBJ2-2; D might be TRBD2 (5 bases). This CDR3 comprises 15 residues. Germline V gives CDR1 MNHNS, CDR2 SASEGT. With 0 bases removed from V and 2 bases from J, the gap between germline ends came to 7 bases. In DNA, the CDR3 is TGTGCCAGCAGTGAAGCGGGAGCTAACACCGGGGAGCTGTTTTTT. The encoded protein is CASSEAGANTGELFF.

The chain employs TRBV18 and TRBJ1-2; D possibly corresponds to TRBD1 (5 bases). The CDR3 has 15 amino acids. The germline V gene encodes CDR1 KGHSH and CDR2 LQKENI. V was pared by 5 bases and J by 4 bases, with 17 bases between. CDR3 region: CASSSGLLTSYGYTF. The CDR3 DNA reads TGTGCCAGCTCATCGGGACTTCTAACCAGCTATGGCTACACCTTC.